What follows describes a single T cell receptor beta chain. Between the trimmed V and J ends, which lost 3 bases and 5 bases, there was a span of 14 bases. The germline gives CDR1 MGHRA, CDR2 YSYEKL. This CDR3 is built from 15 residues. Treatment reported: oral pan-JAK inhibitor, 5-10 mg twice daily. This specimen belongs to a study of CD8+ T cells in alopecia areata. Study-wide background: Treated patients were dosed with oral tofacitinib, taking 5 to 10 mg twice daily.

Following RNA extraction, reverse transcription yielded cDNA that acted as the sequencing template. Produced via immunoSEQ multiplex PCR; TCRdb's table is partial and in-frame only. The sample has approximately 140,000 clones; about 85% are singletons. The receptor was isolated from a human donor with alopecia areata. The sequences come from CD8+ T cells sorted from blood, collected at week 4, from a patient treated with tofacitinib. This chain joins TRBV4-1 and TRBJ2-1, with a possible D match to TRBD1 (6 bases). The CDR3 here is CASSHKNWGHNEQFF. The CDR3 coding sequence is TGCGCCAGCAGCCATAAAAATTGGGGGCACAATGAGCAGTTCTTC.